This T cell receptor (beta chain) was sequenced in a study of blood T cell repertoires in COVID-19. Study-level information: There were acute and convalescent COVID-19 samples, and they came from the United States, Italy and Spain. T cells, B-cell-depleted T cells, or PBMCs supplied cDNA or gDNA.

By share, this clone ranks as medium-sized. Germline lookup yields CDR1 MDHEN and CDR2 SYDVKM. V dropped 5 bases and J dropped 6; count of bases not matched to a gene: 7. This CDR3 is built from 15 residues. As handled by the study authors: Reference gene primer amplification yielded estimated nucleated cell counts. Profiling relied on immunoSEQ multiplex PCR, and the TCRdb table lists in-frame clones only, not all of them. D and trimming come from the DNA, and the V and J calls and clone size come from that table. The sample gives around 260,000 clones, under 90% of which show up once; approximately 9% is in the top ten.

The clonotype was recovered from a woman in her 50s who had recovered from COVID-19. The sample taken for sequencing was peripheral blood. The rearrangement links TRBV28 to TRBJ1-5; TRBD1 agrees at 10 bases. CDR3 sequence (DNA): TGTGCCAGCAGTCACGGGACAGGGGTGGTTCAGCCCCAGCATTTT. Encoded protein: CASSHGTGVVQPQHF.